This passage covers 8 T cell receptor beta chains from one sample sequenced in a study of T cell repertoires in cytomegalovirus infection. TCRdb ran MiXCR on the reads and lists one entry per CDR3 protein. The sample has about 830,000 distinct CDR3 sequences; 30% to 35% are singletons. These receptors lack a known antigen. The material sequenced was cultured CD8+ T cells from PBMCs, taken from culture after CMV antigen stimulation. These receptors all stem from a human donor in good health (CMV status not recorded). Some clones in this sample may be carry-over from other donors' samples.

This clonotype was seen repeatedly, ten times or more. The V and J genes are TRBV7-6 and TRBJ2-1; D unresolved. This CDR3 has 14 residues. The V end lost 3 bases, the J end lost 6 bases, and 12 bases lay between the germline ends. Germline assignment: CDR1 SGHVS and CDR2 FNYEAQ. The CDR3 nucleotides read TGTGCCAGCAGCTTGACTCCTCAGGTCAATGAGCAGTTCTTC. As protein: CASSLTPQVNEQFF.

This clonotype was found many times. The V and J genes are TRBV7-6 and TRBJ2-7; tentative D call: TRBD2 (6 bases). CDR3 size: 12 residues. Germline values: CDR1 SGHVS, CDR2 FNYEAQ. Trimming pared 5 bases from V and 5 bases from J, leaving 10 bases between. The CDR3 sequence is CASSRTGDEQYF. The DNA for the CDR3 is TGTGCCAGCAGCCGGACGGGGGACGAGCAGTACTTC.

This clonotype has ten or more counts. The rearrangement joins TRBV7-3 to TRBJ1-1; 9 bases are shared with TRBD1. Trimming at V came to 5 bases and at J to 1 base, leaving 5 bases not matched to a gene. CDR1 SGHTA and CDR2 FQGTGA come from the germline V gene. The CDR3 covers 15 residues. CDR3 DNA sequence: TGTGCCAGCAGCCGCACGGGACAGGGGAACACTGAAGCTTTCTTT. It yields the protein CASSRTGQGNTEAFF.

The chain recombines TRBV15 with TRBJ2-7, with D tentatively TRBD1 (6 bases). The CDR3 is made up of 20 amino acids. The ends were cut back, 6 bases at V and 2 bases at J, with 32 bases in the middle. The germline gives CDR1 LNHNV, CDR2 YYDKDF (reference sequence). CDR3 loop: CATSSRLGASDRRDPYEQYF. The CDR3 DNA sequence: TGTGCCACCAGTAGCAGGCTGGGGGCCAGCGACAGACGGGATCCCTACGAGCAGTACTTC.

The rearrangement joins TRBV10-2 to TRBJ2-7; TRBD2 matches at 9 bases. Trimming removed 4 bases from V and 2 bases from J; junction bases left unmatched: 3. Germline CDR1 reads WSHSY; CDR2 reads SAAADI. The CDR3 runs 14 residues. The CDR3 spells CASSGLAETYEQYF. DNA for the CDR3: TGCGCCAGCAGTGGACTAGCGGAGACCTACGAGCAGTACTTC.

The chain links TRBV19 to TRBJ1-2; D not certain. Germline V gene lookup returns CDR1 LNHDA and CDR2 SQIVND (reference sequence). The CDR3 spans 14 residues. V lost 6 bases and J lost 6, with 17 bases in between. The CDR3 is CASSPPGRRDGYTF. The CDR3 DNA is TGTGCCAGTAGCCCGCCGGGTAGGAGGGATGGCTACACCTTC.

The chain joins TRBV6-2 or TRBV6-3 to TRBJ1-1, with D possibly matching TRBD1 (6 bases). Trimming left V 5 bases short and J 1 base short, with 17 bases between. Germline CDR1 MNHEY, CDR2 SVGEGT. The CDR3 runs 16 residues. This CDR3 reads CASSKIGTRSNTEAFF. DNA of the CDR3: TGTGCCAGCAGTAAAATAGGGACACGGTCGAACACTGAAGCTTTCTTT.

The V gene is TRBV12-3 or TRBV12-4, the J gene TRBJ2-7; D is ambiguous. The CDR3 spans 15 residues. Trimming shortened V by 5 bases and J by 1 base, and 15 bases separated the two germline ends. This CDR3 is CASSPPDPTSYEQYF. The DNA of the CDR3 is TGTGCCAGCAGTCCCCCGGACCCAACTTCCTACGAGCAGTACTTC.